These 18 T cell receptor beta chains were sequenced from one sample in a study of blood T cell repertoires in COVID-19. The protocol was immunoSEQ multiplex PCR, while the TCRdb copy is restricted to in-frame clones and leaves out a portion. The table has 20,000 to 25,000 clones, around 90% seen once. Sequenced sample: peripheral blood. These receptors all come from a woman aged 80 or older with active COVID-19.

This sequence joins TRBV7-2 and TRBJ1-6; TRBD1 matches at 7 bases. The germline CDR1 and CDR2 sequences are SGHTA and FQGNSA. Unmatched junction bases numbered 11, after V lost 6 bases and J lost 0 bases. The length of the CDR3 is 18 residues. The CDR3 here is CASSSLVRGSSYNSPLHF. The CDR3, as DNA: TGTGCCAGCAGTTCGTTAGTCAGGGGGAGCTCCTATAATTCACCCCTCCACTTT.

This clone was seen only once. This sequence joins TRBV19 and TRBJ1-2; D gene ambiguous. CDR3 length: 15 residues. Looked up from germline, CDR1 is LNHDA and CDR2 is SQIVND (reference sequence). Trimming cost V 3 bases and J 0 bases, with 11 bases left between them. This chain's CDR3 is CASSIQRGSNYGYTF. For the CDR3, the DNA is TGTGCCAGTAGTATCCAACGGGGATCTAACTATGGCTACACCTTC. The full variable domain, rest sourced from reference TRBV19 and TRBJ1-2, is DGGITQSPKYLFRKEGQNVTLSCEQNLNHDAMYWYRQDPGQGLRLIYYSQIVNDFQKGDIAEGYSVSREKKESFPLTVTSAQKNPTAFYLCASSIQRGSNYGYTFGSGTRLTVV.

This clone was counted between two and nine times. The V gene is TRBV6-1, the J gene TRBJ1-5, with D maybe TRBD1 (6 bases). This CDR3 comprises 15 residues. Germline values: CDR1 MNHNS, CDR2 SASEGT. The germline V and J ends were trimmed by 2 bases and 2 bases, with 10 bases remaining between them. The CDR3 is CASSETGWGNQPQHF. The CDR3 bases are TGTGCCAGCAGTGAAACAGGGTGGGGCAATCAGCCCCAGCATTTT.

The rearrangement joins TRBV6-5 to TRBJ2-2; D gene ambiguous. V shed 0 bases and J shed 6 bases, with 5 bases lying between them. The CDR3 consists of 13 residues. Germline V gene data show CDR1 as MNHEY and CDR2 as SVGAGI. This CDR3 is CASSYSKPGELFF. The CDR3, as DNA: TGTGCCAGCAGTTACTCGAAGCCCGGGGAGCTGTTTTTT.

The chain's CDR3 is CASSQDRGLSTDTQYF. DNA of the CDR3: TGCGCCAGCAGCCAAGATAGGGGTTTAAGCACAGATACGCAGTATTTT. The chain carries TRBV4-3 and TRBJ2-3; D possibly corresponds to TRBD1 (5 bases). The V and J ends lost 0 bases and 0 bases respectively, with 10 bases between them. CDR3 length equals 16 residues. CDR1 is LGHNA, CDR2 YSLEER, per germline.

The rearrangement uses TRBV13 and TRBJ2-2, with no clear D. Germline CDR1 reads PRHDT; CDR2 reads FYEKMQ (reference sequence). This CDR3 is 18 amino acids long. The V end lost 4 bases, the J end lost 5 bases, and 23 bases lay between the germline ends. The CDR3 region has the DNA TGTGCCAGCAGCTCAACCCGGGTCGCCCGCCGTGGGACCGGGGAGCTGTTTTTT. Translating gives CASSSTRVARRGTGELFF.

The gene calls are TRBV18 and TRBJ2-7; possible D gene TRBD2, 6 bases. Germline assignment: CDR1 KGHSH and CDR2 LQKENI. V dropped 2 bases and J dropped 7 bases, with 18 bases sitting between them. There are 15 residues in the CDR3. The CDR3 nucleotides read TGTGCCAGCTCACCAGCGGGGTATCATGGGGGGGAGCAGTACTTC. It codes for CASSPAGYHGGEQYF.

The rearrangement links TRBV5-6 to TRBJ2-3, with 7 bases that match TRBD1. The V gene end was trimmed by 5 bases and the J gene end by 0 bases; junction bases not matched to a gene: 9. From germline, CDR1 is SGHDT and CDR2 YYEEEE. The CDR3 covers 16 residues. CDR3 in DNA: TGTGCCAGCAGATCCAACAGGGGCGTTAGCACAGATACGCAGTATTTT. Protein: CASRSNRGVSTDTQYF.

The CDR3 DNA is TGTGCCAGCAGCCCCCACGGGACAGCAAATTCACCCCTCCACTTT. This translates into CASSPHGTANSPLHF. The chain links TRBV11-2 to TRBJ1-6; 7 bases fit TRBD1. The ends lost 5 bases at V and 7 bases at J; junction bases unmatched: 8. The CDR3 contains 15 residues. Germline V gene sequence: CDR1 SGHAT, CDR2 FQNNGV.

About this clone itself: A read error may account for a junction end that differs from germline. This chain links TRBV7-7 with TRBJ2-2; 9 nucleotides align to TRBD1. Germline CDR1 SSHAT, CDR2 FNYEAQ (reference sequence). This CDR3 comprises 15 residues. DNA of the CDR3: TGTGCTAGCAGCCAGGGACAGGGAGGCACCGGGGAGCTGTTTTTT. Its translation is CASSQGQGGTGELFF.

The gene calls are TRBV25-1 and TRBJ1-6, with D possibly TRBD1 on 6 matching bases. Between the trimmed V and J ends, which lost 2 bases and 8 bases, there was a span of 13 bases. The CDR3 covers 15 residues. Germline-derived CDR1 and CDR2 are MGHDK and SYGVNS. CDR3 sequence reads: CASSEGGRVHSPLHF. DNA of the CDR3: TGTGCCAGCAGTGAAGGGGGCAGGGTCCATTCACCCCTCCACTTT.

This rearrangement joins TRBV5-3 to TRBJ1-2; the match to TRBD1 covers 7 bases. TRBV5-3 qualifies as an ORF whose function is uncertain. The CDR3 is made up of 15 amino acids. J lost 2 bases, V lost 0 bases, and 4 bases had no gene match. The DNA for the CDR3 is TGTGCCAGAAGCTTGGGGGGACAGCAGAACTATGGCTACACCTTC. It yields the protein CARSLGGQQNYGYTF.

The gene calls are TRBV24-1 and TRBJ2-5; 12 nucleotides agree with TRBD1. Germline V CDR1 and CDR2: KGHDR, SFDVKD. Trimming took 2 bases from V and 5 from J; bases not matched to a gene: 5. The CDR3 loop spans 16 amino acids. This CDR3 reads CATSDSGQGARETQYF. The CDR3 nucleotides read TGTGCCACCAGTGATTCGGGACAGGGGGCGCGGGAGACCCAGTACTTC.

This sequence joins TRBV6-2 or TRBV6-3 and TRBJ2-7; D perhaps matches TRBD1 (6 bases). V lost 2 bases to trimming and J lost 3 bases, with 11 bases between them. Germline values: CDR1 MNHEY, CDR2 SVGEGT. The CDR3 length is 14 residues. As DNA, the CDR3 is TGTGCCAGCAGTTACCCCAAGGACAGCTACGAGCAGTACTTC. Its protein is CASSYPKDSYEQYF.

The CDR3, as DNA: TGCGCCAGCAGCCCGGGACTAGCGCGGACAGATACGCAGTATTTT. Translating it yields CASSPGLARTDTQYF. The chain carries TRBV4-1 and TRBJ2-3, with 10 bases identical to TRBD2. CDR3 length: 15 amino acids. J was trimmed by 3 bases and V by 4 bases; bases with no gene match: 4. Germline values: CDR1 MGHRA, CDR2 YSYEKL.

This clone was seen only once. The chain has TRBV4-2 and TRBJ2-7; 8 bases match TRBD2. This CDR3 is built from 16 residues. The V gene's germline CDR1 is LGHNA and CDR2 YNFKEQ. Trimming at V came to 1 base and at J to 1 base, leaving 6 bases not matched to a gene. The CDR3 is CASSQAKVAGSYEQYF. In DNA, the CDR3 is TGTGCCAGCAGCCAAGCCAAGGTAGCGGGGTCCTACGAGCAGTACTTC.

The V call is TRBV20-1, the J call TRBJ2-3; 11 nucleotides line up with TRBD2. The CDR3 is 15 amino acids. Germline CDR1 DFQATT, CDR2 SNEGSKA (reference sequence). The trim removed 3 bases at V and 3 bases at J, leaving 5 bases unmatched. The CDR3 reads CSASQTSGVTDTQYF. As DNA, the CDR3 is TGCAGTGCTAGTCAGACTAGCGGGGTAACAGATACGCAGTATTTT.

A single count supports this clone. The rearrangement joins TRBV28 to TRBJ1-1; a weak D match, TRBD1 (5 bases). CDR1 is MDHEN and CDR2 is SYDVKM in the germline V gene. V lost 3 bases to trimming and J lost 6 bases, with 20 bases between them. The CDR3 totals 16 residues. CDR3: CASSFGGTGGYPEAFF. The DNA of the CDR3 is TGTGCCAGCAGTTTCGGGGGAACGGGTGGGTACCCTGAAGCTTTCTTT.